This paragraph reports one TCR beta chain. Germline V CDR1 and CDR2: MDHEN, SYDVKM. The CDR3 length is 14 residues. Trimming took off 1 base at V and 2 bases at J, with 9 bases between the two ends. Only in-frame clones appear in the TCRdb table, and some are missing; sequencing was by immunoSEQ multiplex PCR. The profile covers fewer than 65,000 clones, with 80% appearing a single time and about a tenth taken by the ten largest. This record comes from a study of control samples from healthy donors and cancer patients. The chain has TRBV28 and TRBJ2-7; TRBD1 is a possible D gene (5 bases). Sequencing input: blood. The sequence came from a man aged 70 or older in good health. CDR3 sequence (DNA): TGTGCCAGCAGTTTATACAGGAGTACCTACGAGCAGTACTTC. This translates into CASSLYRSTYEQYF.